The next 3 T cell receptor beta chains were all read from a single sample in a study of technical replicates of blood from a handful of donors. Repertoires were generated with immunoSEQ multiplex PCR, while TCRdb's copy carries only in-frame clones and drops some. Altogether 75,000 to 80,000 clones are present, around 94% being singletons, with the ten largest covering about 0.4%. The sample taken for sequencing was T cells isolated from PBMCs. Receptor source: a human donor in good health.

The chain employs TRBV11-2 and TRBJ2-7, with D perhaps TRBD2 (6 bases). Trimming stripped 1 base from V and 3 bases from J, with 10 bases between. The CDR3 loop spans 14 amino acids. Germline V gene sequence: CDR1 SGHAT, CDR2 FQNNGV. DNA of the CDR3: TGTGCCAGCAGCTTAGGGCTCGGGGGCTACGAGCAGTACTTC. It yields the protein CASSLGLGGYEQYF.

V is TRBV5-1 and J is TRBJ2-1; 11 nucleotides agree with TRBD2. The CDR3 spans 14 residues. V dropped 4 bases and J dropped 7; count of bases not matched to a gene: 4. CDR1 and CDR2 (germline): SGHRS, YFSETQ. In nucleotides, the CDR3 is TGCGCCAGCAGCCCCTGGACTAGCGGGAATGAGCAGTTCTTC. This codes for CASSPWTSGNEQFF.

The rearrangement links TRBV27 to TRBJ2-1, with a tentative D call TRBD2 (6 bases). CDR3 length: 14 amino acids. CDR1 is MNHEY and CDR2 is SMNVEV in the germline V gene (reference sequence). V lost 3 bases, J lost 5 bases, and 11 bases lay in between. In DNA, the CDR3 is TGTGCCAGCAGTTTGAACCGGGAGAACAATGAGCAGTTCTTC. Amino acids: CASSLNRENNEQFF.